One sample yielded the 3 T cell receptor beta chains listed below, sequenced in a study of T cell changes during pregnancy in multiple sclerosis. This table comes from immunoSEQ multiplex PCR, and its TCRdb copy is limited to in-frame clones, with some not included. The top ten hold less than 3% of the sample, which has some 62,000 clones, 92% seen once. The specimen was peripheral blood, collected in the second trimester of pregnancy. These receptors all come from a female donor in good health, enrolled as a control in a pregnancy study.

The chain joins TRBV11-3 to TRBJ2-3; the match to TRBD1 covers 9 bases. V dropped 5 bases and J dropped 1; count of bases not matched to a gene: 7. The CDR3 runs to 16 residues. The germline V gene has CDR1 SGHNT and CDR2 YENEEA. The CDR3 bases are TGTGCCAGCAGCGACCAGGGACAGGGAGGCACAGATACGCAGTATTTT. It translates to CASSDQGQGGTDTQYF.

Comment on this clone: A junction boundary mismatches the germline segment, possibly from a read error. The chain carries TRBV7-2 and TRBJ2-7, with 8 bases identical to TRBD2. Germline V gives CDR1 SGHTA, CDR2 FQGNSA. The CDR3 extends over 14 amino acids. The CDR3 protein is CASSSWTSSNEQYF. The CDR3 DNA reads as TGTGCCAGCAGCTCGTGGACTAGCTCCAACGAGCAGTACTTC.

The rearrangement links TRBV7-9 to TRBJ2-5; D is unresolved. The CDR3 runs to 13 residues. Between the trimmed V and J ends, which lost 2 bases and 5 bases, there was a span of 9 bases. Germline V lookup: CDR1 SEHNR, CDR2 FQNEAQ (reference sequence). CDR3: CASSLRSVETQYF. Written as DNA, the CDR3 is TGTGCCAGCAGCTTACGCAGCGTGGAGACCCAGTACTTC.